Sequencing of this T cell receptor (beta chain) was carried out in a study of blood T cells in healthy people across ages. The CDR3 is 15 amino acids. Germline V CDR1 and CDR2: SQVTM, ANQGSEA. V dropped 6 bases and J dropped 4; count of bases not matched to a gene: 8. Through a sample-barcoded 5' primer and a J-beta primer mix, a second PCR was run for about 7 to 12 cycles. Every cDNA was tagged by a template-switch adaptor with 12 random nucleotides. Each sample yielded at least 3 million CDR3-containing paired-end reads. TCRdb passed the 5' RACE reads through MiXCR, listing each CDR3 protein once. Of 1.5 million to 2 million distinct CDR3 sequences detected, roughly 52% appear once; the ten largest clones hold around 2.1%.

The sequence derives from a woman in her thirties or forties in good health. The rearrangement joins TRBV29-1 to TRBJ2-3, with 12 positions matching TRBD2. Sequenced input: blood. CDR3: CSVKTSGGGADTQYF. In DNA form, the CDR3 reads TGCAGCGTAAAGACTAGCGGGGGAGGCGCAGATACGCAGTATTTT.